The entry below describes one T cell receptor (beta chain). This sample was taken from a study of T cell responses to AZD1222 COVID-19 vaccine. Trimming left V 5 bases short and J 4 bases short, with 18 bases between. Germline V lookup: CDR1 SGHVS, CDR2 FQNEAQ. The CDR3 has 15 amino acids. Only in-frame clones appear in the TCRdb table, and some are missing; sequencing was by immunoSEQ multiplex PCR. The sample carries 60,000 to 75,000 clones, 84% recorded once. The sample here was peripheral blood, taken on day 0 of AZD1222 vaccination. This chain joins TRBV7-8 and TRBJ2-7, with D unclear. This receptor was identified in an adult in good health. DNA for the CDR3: TGTGCCAGCAGCCACCCCAGGAAATCTAATTACGAGCAGTACTTC. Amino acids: CASSHPRKSNYEQYF.